Listed below are T cell receptor beta chains from one sample, sequenced in a study of CD4 T cells in relation to SARS-CoV-2 and coronaviruses. Clones were sequenced by immunoSEQ multiplex PCR, and TCRdb holds only the in-frame ones, with some missing. The sample includes some 70,000 clones, roughly 93% of them seen just once. The source material was naive CD4+ T cells from PBMCs. Receptor source: a human donor in good health. Both conserved end residues are part of each CDR3. Each record gives: D gene, clone size, J gene, V gene, CDR3 DNA, CDR3 protein. D genes are given only for firm matches. Only some rows state a clone size, as once, few, many or a class for expanded clones.

d_call: TRBD2; clone_size: NA; j_call: TRBJ2-3; v_call: TRBV5-4; cdr3_nt: TGTGCCAGCAGCCCCGGGACTAGCGGCACAGATACGCAGTATTTT; cdr3_aa: CASSPGTSGTDTQYF
d_call: NA; clone_size: NA; j_call: TRBJ2-3; v_call: TRBV14; cdr3_nt: TGTGCCAGCAGCCGGGGAGGAGATACGCAGTATTTT; cdr3_aa: CASSRGGDTQYF
d_call: NA; clone_size: NA; j_call: TRBJ1-6; v_call: TRBV9; cdr3_nt: TGTGCCAGCAGCGTAGAAGGGAGCCAGGGTTCACCCCTCCACTTT; cdr3_aa: CASSVEGSQGSPLHF
d_call: TRBD1; clone_size: NA; j_call: TRBJ1-5; v_call: TRBV4-3; cdr3_nt: TGCGCCAGCAGCCAAGATTGGGAGGGGGCGGGCAATCAGCCCCAGCATTTT; cdr3_aa: CASSQDWEGAGNQPQHF
d_call: TRBD2; clone_size: NA; j_call: TRBJ2-3; v_call: TRBV27; cdr3_nt: TGTGCCAGCAGTCCAACTCGCGAGCGGGACCTCACAGATACGCAGTATTTT; cdr3_aa: CASSPTRERDLTDTQYF
d_call: NA; clone_size: NA; j_call: TRBJ1-1; v_call: TRBV27; cdr3_nt: TGTGCCAGCAGTTATAATGGGAGACCCAACACTGAAGCTTTCTTT; cdr3_aa: CASSYNGRPNTEAFF
d_call: NA; clone_size: NA; j_call: TRBJ2-7; v_call: TRBV2; cdr3_nt: TGTGCCAGCAGTGAGGAGGGGGCGAGCGAGCAGTACTTC; cdr3_aa: CASSEEGASEQYF
d_call: NA; clone_size: NA; j_call: TRBJ2-1; v_call: TRBV7-2; cdr3_nt: TGTGCCAGCAGCTTAGATTTCGCGGTCAATGAGCAGTTCTTC; cdr3_aa: CASSLDFAVNEQFF
d_call: TRBD2; clone_size: NA; j_call: TRBJ2-5; v_call: TRBV6-1; cdr3_nt: TGTGCCAGCAGTCAAGCGGGACTAGGCGAGACCCAGTACTTC; cdr3_aa: CASSQAGLGETQYF
d_call: TRBD2; clone_size: NA; j_call: TRBJ2-7; v_call: TRBV19; cdr3_nt: TGTGCCAGTAGCACAACTAGCGGGGTATCCTACGAGCAGTACTTC; cdr3_aa: CASSTTSGVSYEQYF
d_call: NA; clone_size: once; j_call: TRBJ2-3; v_call: TRBV5-1; cdr3_nt: TGCGCCAGCAGCTCCGCCGGCCGGGGCAGAGCAGATACGCAGTATTTT; cdr3_aa: CASSSAGRGRADTQYF
d_call: NA; clone_size: NA; j_call: TRBJ1-2; v_call: TRBV2; cdr3_nt: TGTGCCAGCACTAGTGACAGTTCGGTCCAGTATGGCTACACCTTC; cdr3_aa: CASTSDSSVQYGYTF
d_call: NA; clone_size: NA; j_call: TRBJ2-4; v_call: TRBV12-5; cdr3_nt: TGTGCTAGTGGCAAGAACCGGGACGGAGAAAACATTCAGTACTTC; cdr3_aa: CASGKNRDGENIQYF
d_call: NA; clone_size: NA; j_call: TRBJ2-3; v_call: TRBV10-3; cdr3_nt: TGTGCCATCAGTGAGGGAGATTGGGATACAACAGATACGCAGTATTTT; cdr3_aa: CAISEGDWDTTDTQYF
d_call: NA; clone_size: NA; j_call: TRBJ2-7; v_call: TRBV11-2; cdr3_nt: TGTGCCAGCAGCTTAGATAGTGGGGCTGGGGGCGAGCAGTACTTC; cdr3_aa: CASSLDSGAGGEQYF
d_call: NA; clone_size: NA; j_call: TRBJ1-2; v_call: TRBV5-1; cdr3_nt: TGCGCCAGCAGCCAGAGAGGAGGGGGAGGACGTGGCTACACCTTC; cdr3_aa: CASSQRGGGGRGYTF
d_call: NA; clone_size: NA; j_call: TRBJ1-2; v_call: TRBV7-2; cdr3_nt: TGTGCCAGCAGCTTACTCGCCCAGGGTGGCTACACCTTC; cdr3_aa: CASSLLAQGGYTF
d_call: TRBD2; clone_size: NA; j_call: TRBJ2-5; v_call: TRBV9; cdr3_nt: TGTGCCAGCAGCCCCAGTAGCGGGAGGGCCTTCGAGACCCAGTACTTC; cdr3_aa: CASSPSSGRAFETQYF
d_call: TRBD2; clone_size: NA; j_call: TRBJ2-1; v_call: TRBV6-2/TRBV6-3; cdr3_nt: TGTGCCAGCAGTTTCTACCCCCAAGCGGGGGGCCTCAAGTCCTACAATGAGCAGTTCTTC; cdr3_aa: CASSFYPQAGGLKSYNEQFF
d_call: NA; clone_size: NA; j_call: TRBJ2-1; v_call: TRBV3-1/TRBV3-2; cdr3_nt: TGTGCCAGCAGCCAAGAATACGGGCAGGGGTCCTACAATGAGCAGTTCTTC; cdr3_aa: CASSQEYGQGSYNEQFF
d_call: NA; clone_size: NA; j_call: TRBJ2-1; v_call: TRBV24-1; cdr3_nt: TGTGCCACCAGCAGTTTTGCACCCGGACGCGAGGGGGAAAGGTCCTACAATGAGCAGTTCTTC; cdr3_aa: CATSSFAPGREGERSYNEQFF
d_call: TRBD1; clone_size: NA; j_call: TRBJ1-3; v_call: TRBV18; cdr3_nt: TGTGCCAGCTCACCTACAGGGGATGGAAACACCATATATTTT; cdr3_aa: CASSPTGDGNTIYF
d_call: NA; clone_size: few; j_call: TRBJ2-2; v_call: TRBV5-1; cdr3_nt: TGCGCCAGCAGCCCCGACACGTTCGCGAACACCGGGGAGCTGTTTTTT; cdr3_aa: CASSPDTFANTGELFF
d_call: NA; clone_size: NA; j_call: TRBJ2-7; v_call: TRBV6-2/TRBV6-3; cdr3_nt: TGTGCCAGCAGTTACTCGATTCTAGCGAGCTCCTACGAGCAGTACTTC; cdr3_aa: CASSYSILASSYEQYF
d_call: TRBD1; clone_size: NA; j_call: TRBJ1-1; v_call: TRBV5-1; cdr3_nt: TGCGCCAGCAGCTTGGCGAAGGAACAGGGGGACACTGAAGCTTTCTTT; cdr3_aa: CASSLAKEQGDTEAFF
d_call: NA; clone_size: NA; j_call: TRBJ1-1; v_call: TRBV12-3/TRBV12-4; cdr3_nt: TGTGCCAGCAGTTTAGAGGGGGGCGCTTTCTTT; cdr3_aa: CASSLEGGAFF
d_call: NA; clone_size: NA; j_call: TRBJ2-5; v_call: TRBV19; cdr3_nt: TGTGCCAGTAGTAAAAACCGGGCGGGAGAGACCCAGTACTTC; cdr3_aa: CASSKNRAGETQYF
d_call: TRBD2; clone_size: once; j_call: TRBJ2-3; v_call: TRBV19; cdr3_nt: TGTGCCAGTAGTATAACTTTGCGGGGGGGGATAGATACGCAGTATTTT; cdr3_aa: CASSITLRGGIDTQYF